The rows below give T cell receptor beta chains drawn from one sample of a study of blood T cell repertoires in COVID-19. Generated by immunoSEQ multiplex PCR, the TCRdb table keeps only in-frame clones and is missing some. The sample lists about 310,000 clones; about nine tenths were seen once. The material sequenced was peripheral blood. The receptors stem from a man in his fifties or sixties with active or convalescent COVID-19. Each CDR3 is given with its conserved first and last residue. D genes are given only for firm matches. Only part of the rows carry a size: once, few, many, or a class if the clone is expanded.

j_call v_call d_call clone_size cdr3_nt cdr3_aa
TRBJ1-1 TRBV5-4 TRBD1 NA TGTGCCAGCAGCTTGGATTTACAGGGGGCTAGAGCCTACACTGAAGCTTTCTTT CASSLDLQGARAYTEAFF
TRBJ1-2 TRBV7-9 NA NA TGTGCCAGCAGCCTAGGGGAGGAAGGCTACACCTTC CASSLGEEGYTF
TRBJ2-3 TRBV6-5 TRBD1 NA TGTGCCACTACAGGGGGCGCAGATACGCAGTATTTT CATTGGADTQYF
TRBJ1-4 TRBV3-1/TRBV3-2 TRBD1 NA TGTGCCAGCAGCCCTCAGGGGGGTGAAAAACTGTTTTTT CASSPQGGEKLFF
TRBJ1-2 TRBV2 TRBD1 NA TGTGCCAGCCCTCCGGGACAGGGAAACTATGGCTACACCTTC CASPPGQGNYGYTF
TRBJ1-1 TRBV3-1/TRBV3-2 NA NA TGTGCCAGCAGCCATATCCGATCGGGAAACACTGAAGCTTTCTTT CASSHIRSGNTEAFF
TRBJ2-1 TRBV9 NA NA TGTGCCAGCAGCTCCGACTTACACCGTTACAATGAGCAGTTCTTC CASSSDLHRYNEQFF
TRBJ1-5 TRBV2 TRBD1 NA TGTGCCAGCAGTGAGACAGGGGGGTGGTATAGCAATCAGCCCCAGCATTTT CASSETGGWYSNQPQHF
TRBJ1-2 TRBV6-2/TRBV6-3 TRBD1 NA TGTGCCAGCAGTAGTCAGGGGGACTATGGCTACACCTTC CASSSQGDYGYTF
TRBJ2-1 TRBV28 TRBD1 few TGTGCCAGCAGTCGAGTAAGGACAGGGCGTCAGGTCAGCTCCTACAATGAGCAGTTCTTC CASSRVRTGRQVSSYNEQFF
TRBJ2-1 TRBV5-1 TRBD2 once TGCGCCAGCACCCAAGCGGGGGCTCCCTACAATGAGCAGTTCTTC CASTQAGAPYNEQFF
TRBJ2-2 TRBV5-1 NA NA TGCGCCAGCACAGACGGGACTCCGATTCCCGGGGAGCTGTTTTTT CASTDGTPIPGELFF
TRBJ1-1 TRBV18 NA NA TGTGCCAGCTCACCACTCGAGGGGGGGGGAGGCACTGAAGCTTTCTTT CASSPLEGGGGTEAFF
TRBJ1-1 TRBV7-9 NA NA TGTGCCAGCAGCCCAACGGGTGTTGGAGGAATAAACACTGAAGCTTTCTTT CASSPTGVGGINTEAFF
TRBJ1-1 TRBV21-1 NA few TGTGCCAGGCTGGACAGTGCAAACACTGAAGCTTTCTTT CARLDSANTEAFF
TRBJ1-2 TRBV12-3/TRBV12-4 NA NA TGTGCCAGCAGTTTCCAGGGGCTGAATGGCTACACCTTC CASSFQGLNGYTF
TRBJ2-2 TRBV7-2 NA NA TGTGCCAGCAGCAACAGCCGAGGGGGACCAATCCCCGGGGAGCTGTTTTTT CASSNSRGGPIPGELFF
TRBJ1-1 TRBV7-2 NA NA TGTGCCAGCAGCTTCCCCGGGCGGGGAACTGAAGCTTTCTTT CASSFPGRGTEAFF
TRBJ2-1 TRBV27 TRBD2 NA TGTGCCAGCAGTACCTCCGGGGGGGGGCCTTGGAATGAGCAGTTCTTC CASSTSGGGPWNEQFF
TRBJ2-5 TRBV27 TRBD1 few TGTGCCAGCCATCCGGGACAGGGGTTTGGAGAGACCCAGTACTTC CASHPGQGFGETQYF
TRBJ2-3 TRBV12-5 TRBD1 NA TGTGCTAGTCAGGGGGCCGGAGATACGCAGTATTTT CASQGAGDTQYF
TRBJ1-6 TRBV10-3 NA NA TGTGCCATCAGTGGGACGATAGGGTCCGCGAGGGATTCACCCCTCCACTTT CAISGTIGSARDSPLHF
TRBJ1-6 TRBV7-2 NA once TGTGCCAGCAGCTTACAGGGGCCTTATAATTCACCCCTCCACTTT CASSLQGPYNSPLHF
TRBJ1-2 TRBV10-3 TRBD1 NA TGTGCCAGTACGACAGGGGTCTATGGCTACACCTTC CASTTGVYGYTF
TRBJ2-7 TRBV7-2 NA NA TGTGCCAGCAGCCGTAACAGGGATCAGTACGAGCAGTACTTC CASSRNRDQYEQYF
TRBJ1-3 TRBV3-1/TRBV3-2 NA few TGTGCCAGCAGCCAAGGTTTTTCAGGGCAGGGAAACACCATATATTTT CASSQGFSGQGNTIYF
TRBJ1-6 TRBV19 NA few TGTGCCAGAACTACTGACGGAACCGATAATTCACCCCTCCACTTT CARTTDGTDNSPLHF
TRBJ2-6 TRBV15 TRBD1 once TGTGCCACCTCGCCGCAGACAGGGTCCTTCTCTGGGGCCAACGTCCTGACTTTC CATSPQTGSFSGANVLTF
TRBJ1-4 TRBV19 NA NA TGTGCCAGTACTCACAGGGAATATTTACGAAAACTGTTTTTT CASTHREYLRKLFF
TRBJ2-1 TRBV7-2 NA NA TGTGCCAGCAGCTCGGACTATAATAATGAGCAGTTCTTC CASSSDYNNEQFF
TRBJ2-7 TRBV7-9 NA NA TGTGCCAGCAGCTTAGGACAAAACTCCTACGAGCAGTACTTC CASSLGQNSYEQYF
TRBJ1-1 TRBV28 TRBD1 NA TGTGCCAGCAGTTTTAGCACAGGGGAATCTGAAGCTTTCTTT CASSFSTGESEAFF
TRBJ2-7 TRBV27 TRBD1 NA TGTGCCAGCAGACCCGGGACAGGGGTTGGCGAGCAGTACTTC CASRPGTGVGEQYF
TRBJ1-2 TRBV4-1 NA NA TGCGCCAGCAGCCAAGAGGGGAGCGGGGCGGGCTATGGCTACACCTTC CASSQEGSGAGYGYTF
TRBJ1-1 TRBV27 NA NA TGTGCCAGCAGTTTCCAAGGGGCACGGGTTGACACTGAAGCTTTCTTT CASSFQGARVDTEAFF
TRBJ1-1 TRBV19 NA NA TGTGCCAGTAGTACGCGGGCAGGGGCCACTGAAGCTTTCTTT CASSTRAGATEAFF
TRBJ1-2 TRBV19 TRBD1 NA TGTGCCAGTAGTATCGGACAGGTTAACTATGGCTACACCTTC CASSIGQVNYGYTF
TRBJ1-4 TRBV13 TRBD1 NA TGTGCCAGCAGCTTAGGAGGGGGCCAAGGTGAAAAACTGTTTTTT CASSLGGGQGEKLFF
TRBJ1-4 TRBV11-2 NA NA TGTGCCAGCAGCTCAGTGGACAGACGGAATGAAAAACTGTTTTTT CASSSVDRRNEKLFF
TRBJ2-5 TRBV10-3 NA NA TGTGCCATCAGCCCAACAGCATACCAAGAGACCCAGTACTTC CAISPTAYQETQYF
TRBJ1-2 TRBV2 NA NA TGTGCCAGCAGTGTCCGGGGAGAGGGCTATGGCTACACCTTC CASSVRGEGYGYTF
TRBJ1-3 TRBV6-5 TRBD1 NA TGTGCCAGCAGGTTGACAGGGGCAGGAAACACCATATATTTT CASRLTGAGNTIYF
TRBJ2-5 TRBV18 TRBD1 NA TGTGCCAGCTCACCACCCGGACAGGGAAAAGAGACCCAGTACTTC CASSPPGQGKETQYF
TRBJ2-1 TRBV6-2/TRBV6-3 NA NA TGTGCCAGCAGTTACTCGGCGGACTCAATGGAGGATGAGCAGTTCTTC CASSYSADSMEDEQFF
TRBJ2-1 TRBV2 TRBD1 NA TGTGCCAGCAGTTACGACAGGGGGACGTCCTATGAGCAGTTCTTC CASSYDRGTSYEQFF
TRBJ2-5 TRBV5-1 NA NA TGCGCCAGCAGCTTTCTTCAACAGGAAAAAGAGACCCAGTACTTC CASSFLQQEKETQYF
TRBJ2-5 TRBV4-2 TRBD2 NA TGTGCCAGCAGCCCCGGGACTAGCGGGGGCCAACAAGAGACCCAGTACTTC CASSPGTSGGQQETQYF
TRBJ2-4 TRBV5-5 NA NA TGTGCCAGCAGTTCCCTTGGAGGGTTGAACATTCAGTACTTC CASSSLGGLNIQYF
TRBJ2-3 TRBV5-1 NA NA TGCGCCAGCAGCGACCAAGGGGTACCAGATACGCAGTATTTT CASSDQGVPDTQYF
TRBJ1-1 TRBV6-4 NA NA TGTGCCAGCAACATGGGGGGAAACACTGAAGCTTTCTTT CASNMGGNTEAFF
TRBJ1-1 TRBV4-1 NA NA TGCGCCAGCAGCCCCTCAGGCAGGGGTGGAACTGAAGCTTTCTTT CASSPSGRGGTEAFF
TRBJ1-2 TRBV6-5 NA NA TGTGCCAGCAGTCCAGGGTATTATGGCTACACCTTC CASSPGYYGYTF
TRBJ2-7 TRBV3-1/TRBV3-2 NA few TGTGCCAGCAGCCCAGGGACTGGCTTTGGGGGTAGCTCCTACGAGCAGTACTTC CASSPGTGFGGSSYEQYF
TRBJ1-2 TRBV5-6 NA NA TGTGCCAGCAACCTTTTGAGAAACTATGGCTACACCTTC CASNLLRNYGYTF
TRBJ1-1 TRBV28 TRBD1 NA TGTGCCAGCAGTACAGGGGGCAGGAACACTGAAGCTTTCTTT CASSTGGRNTEAFF
TRBJ1-6 TRBV28 NA NA TGTGCCAGCAGTTTCCACAGCACCAATAATTCACCCCTCCACTTT CASSFHSTNNSPLHF
TRBJ1-2 TRBV10-3 TRBD1 NA TGTGCCATCAGTCGGGACAGGGAGAACTATGGCTACACCTTC CAISRDRENYGYTF
TRBJ2-2 TRBV2 NA few TGTGCCAGCCACCCACTAGTTAACACCGGGGAGCTGTTTTTT CASHPLVNTGELFF
TRBJ2-1 TRBV19 TRBD2 NA TGTGCCAGTAGTCGACTAGCGGGAGGTCGGGCCTACAATGAGCAGTTCTTC CASSRLAGGRAYNEQFF